These 27 T cell receptor beta chains were sequenced from one sample in a study of blood T cells in healthy people across ages. The second PCR ran roughly 6 to 12 cycles with a sample-barcoded 5' primer and J-beta primers. TCRdb ran MiXCR on the 5' RACE reads and lists one entry per CDR3 protein. The sample carries about 730,000 distinct CDR3 sequences, roughly 43% recorded once. The sequenced sample consisted of blood. All receptors come from a woman aged 55-70 years in good health.

This clonotype was observed a handful of times. This chain connects TRBV28 to TRBJ2-1, with 14 bases lining up with TRBD2. Trimming removed 6 bases from V and 9 bases from J; junction bases left unmatched: 7. From germline, CDR1 is MDHEN and CDR2 SYDVKM. The CDR3 sequence is 15 residues long. CDR3: CASSVGTSGSFEQFF. For the CDR3, the DNA is TGTGCCAGCAGCGTAGGGACTAGCGGGAGTTTTGAGCAGTTCTTC.

At least ten counts were recorded for this clonotype. The chain links TRBV7-2 to TRBJ2-3; D is unclear. The germline gives CDR1 SGHTA, CDR2 FQGNSA. Trimming shortened V by 6 bases and J by 2 bases, and 9 bases separated the two germline ends. The CDR3 totals 13 residues. The CDR3: CASSRSTTDTQYF. CDR3 in DNA: TGTGCCAGCAGTCGAAGCACCACAGATACGCAGTATTTT.

This clonotype was detected only a few times. This chain links TRBV7-3 with TRBJ2-1; 7 bases line up with TRBD2. J lost 7 bases, V lost 5 bases, and 8 bases had no gene match. Germline V gene lookup returns CDR1 SGHTA and CDR2 FQGTGA. The CDR3 spans 14 residues. CDR3 loop: CASSNRDGRNEQFF. The CDR3 DNA reads TGTGCCAGCAGCAACCGTGACGGGAGGAATGAGCAGTTCTTC.

The chain combines TRBV20-1 with TRBJ2-3, with 8 bases aligning to TRBD2. Germline CDR1 and CDR2: DFQATT and SNEGSKA (reference sequence). The CDR3 loop spans 14 amino acids. V lost 3 bases to trimming and J lost 0 bases; unmatched junction nucleotides: 2. CDR3 DNA: TGCAGTGCTAGGGCTAGCGGGAGCACAGATACGCAGTATTTT. Translating it yields CSARASGSTDTQYF.

This chain joins TRBV7-9 and TRBJ2-7; unclear D gene. Deletions cut 5 bases from V and 7 bases from J, with 21 bases between. Germline V lookup: CDR1 SEHNR, CDR2 FQNEAQ (reference sequence). This CDR3 spans 15 amino acids. CDR3: CASSPLHQETREQYF. The CDR3 nucleotides are TGTGCCAGCAGCCCCCTCCATCAGGAAACGCGTGAGCAGTACTTC.

This clonotype has only a few counts. The rearrangement links TRBV2 to TRBJ1-2, with D possibly matching TRBD1 (6 bases). The V end was cut by 3 bases, the J end by 8 bases, with 13 bases between. The CDR3 contains 13 residues. The V gene's germline CDR1 is SNHLY and CDR2 FYNNEI. As DNA, the CDR3 is TGTGCCAGCAGTGAGGAGGGGGAGCGGGGCTACACCTTC. Its protein is CASSEEGERGYTF.

The chain employs TRBV14 and TRBJ2-5; 9 bases match TRBD2. The ends lost 1 base at V and 0 bases at J; junction bases unmatched: 9. This CDR3 comprises 18 residues. Germline V lookup: CDR1 SGHDN, CDR2 FVKESK. CDR3 sequence reads: CASSQGLGSGGNQETQYF. Written as DNA, the CDR3 is TGTGCCAGCAGCCAAGGCCTGGGCAGCGGGGGGAACCAAGAGACCCAGTACTTC.

This clonotype was seen more than once but under ten times. V gene TRBV20-1 combines with J gene TRBJ2-3; a weak D match, TRBD1 (5 bases). The CDR3 has 15 amino acids. V lost 3 bases, J lost 0 bases, and 13 bases lay in between. Looked up from germline, CDR1 is DFQATT and CDR2 is SNEGSKA (reference sequence). The chain's CDR3 is CSASRGAASTDTQYF. The CDR3 DNA follows: TGCAGTGCTAGTAGGGGCGCCGCTAGCACAGATACGCAGTATTTT.

This clonotype was picked up many times. The chain has TRBV7-2 and TRBJ2-1; 8 nucleotides agree with TRBD2. Germline CDR1 is SGHTA and CDR2 is FQGNSA. J gave up 7 bases and V 2 bases, and 4 bases lay outside the gene matches. There are 14 residues in the CDR3. The DNA for the CDR3 is TGTGCCAGCAGCTTACAGCGGGAGAATAATGAGCAGTTCTTC. It is translated as CASSLQRENNEQFF.

This clonotype was seen only once. This chain uses TRBV5-1 with TRBJ1-1, with D possibly TRBD1 on 5 matching bases. Trimming removed 4 bases from V and 1 base from J, with 14 bases in between. The CDR3 has 15 amino acids. Germline loops: CDR1 SGHRS, CDR2 YFSETQ. The CDR3 bases are TGCGCCAGCAGCACAGGTCCAGGGAGGAACACTGAAGCTTTCTTT. It specifies CASSTGPGRNTEAFF.

The chain uses TRBV28 and TRBJ2-3, with 7 bases fitting TRBD1. Germline trimming cut 7 bases from V and 2 bases from J; bases unmatched to any gene: 9. Germline CDR1 MDHEN, CDR2 SYDVKM. CDR3 length: 15 amino acids. The CDR3 DNA follows: TGTGCCAGCACCAAGGGGGCTAGCAACACAGATACGCAGTATTTT. Translation: CASTKGASNTDTQYF.

The sample holds a few counts of this clonotype. V usage is TRBV6-6 and J usage is TRBJ1-1; the match to TRBD1 covers 7 bases. The CDR3 spans 16 residues. Per germline, CDR1 MNHNY and CDR2 SVGAGI (reference sequence). The ends lost 6 bases at V and 0 bases at J; junction bases unmatched: 10. The DNA for the CDR3 is TGTGCCAGCAGGCTAAAGGGGGCCACGCTGAACACTGAAGCTTTCTTT. Translation gives CASRLKGATLNTEAFF.

The chain has TRBV5-1 and TRBJ2-7; D may be TRBD1 (5 bases). The CDR3 is 15 amino acids. The V and J ends lost 2 bases and 4 bases respectively, with 16 bases between them. Germline CDR1 and CDR2: SGHRS and YFSETQ. CDR3 DNA: TGCGCCAGCAGCTTCGACAGTTCAGGTGGATACGAGCAGTACTTC. Protein: CASSFDSSGGYEQYF.

The J gene is TRBJ2-1, the V gene TRBV7-9, with TRBD2 matching 8 bases. The CDR3 is 16 residues long. J was trimmed by 2 bases and V by 3 bases; bases with no gene match: 6. CDR1 and CDR2 from the germline V gene are SEHNR and FQNEAQ (reference sequence). This CDR3 is CASSFGGGRTYNEQFF. CDR3 nucleotides: TGTGCCAGCAGCTTCGGGGGGGGGAGGACCTACAATGAGCAGTTCTTC.

The chain combines TRBV6-5 with TRBJ2-1; D is unclear. The CDR3 is 12 amino acids. The germline gives CDR1 MNHEY, CDR2 SVGAGI. V was trimmed by 8 bases and J by 9 bases, leaving 14 bases between them. The CDR3 region is CASFPAWGEQFF. DNA of the CDR3: TGTGCCAGCTTTCCCGCTTGGGGTGAGCAGTTCTTC.

V and J are TRBV12-3 or TRBV12-4 and TRBJ2-3, with 7 bases fitting TRBD1. The CDR3 runs 14 residues. V shed 7 bases and J 5 bases; nucleotides not matched to a gene: 9. The CDR3 loop is CASNPGQKVDTQYF. The CDR3 DNA follows: TGTGCCAGCAATCCGGGACAGAAGGTAGATACGCAGTATTTT.

This clonotype was seen ten or more times. This chain links TRBV20-1 with TRBJ2-1; the match to TRBD2 covers 14 bases. V was pared by 4 bases and J by 1 base, with 12 bases of the junction left unmatched. Germline CDR1 is DFQATT and CDR2 is SNEGSKA (reference sequence). The CDR3 loop spans 19 amino acids. The DNA for the CDR3 is TGCAGTGCTATCGGGACCGGGACTAGCGGGAGTATTTCCTACAATGAGCAGTTCTTC. Encoded protein: CSAIGTGTSGSISYNEQFF.

This rearrangement joins TRBV27 to TRBJ2-1; no clear D. The germline CDR1 and CDR2 sequences are MNHEY and SMNVEV (reference sequence). Trimming took off 3 bases at V and 0 bases at J, with 12 bases between the two ends. This CDR3 has 16 amino acids. CDR3 nucleotides: TGTGCCAGCAGTTTGGTATCGGGTCTCTCCTACAATGAGCAGTTCTTC. It translates to CASSLVSGLSYNEQFF.

V and J are TRBV27 and TRBJ1-2; D ambiguous. The germline V and J ends were trimmed by 0 bases and 2 bases, with 13 bases remaining between them. Germline assignment: CDR1 MNHEY and CDR2 SMNVEV (reference sequence). CDR3 length equals 16 residues. CDR3 coding DNA: TGTGCCAGCAGTTTATCGGTAGGAGGCCCCAACTATGGCTACACCTTC. Translating it yields CASSLSVGGPNYGYTF.

This chain joins TRBV7-2 and TRBJ2-7, with TRBD2 matching 7 bases. The DNA matches TRBJ2-5 better at its end, which makes the J call doubtful. The CDR3 length is 16 residues. Germline CDR1 is SGHTA and CDR2 is FQGNSA. CDR3 DNA sequence: TGTGCCAGCAGCTTAGGAGGGCGAGCGGGAATCGAGACCCAGTACTTC. This translates into CASSLGGRAGIETQYF.

The chain recombines TRBV25-1 with TRBJ1-5; TRBD1 matches 8 bases. V lost 4 bases, J lost 2 bases, and 7 bases stayed unmatched. Looked up from germline, CDR1 is MGHDK and CDR2 is SYGVNS. This CDR3 contains 16 residues. The CDR3 protein is CASSGQGAVGNQPQHF. CDR3 in DNA: TGTGCCAGCAGTGGCCAGGGGGCTGTGGGCAATCAGCCCCAGCATTTT. The variable domain in full, with the rest retrieved from reference TRBV25-1 and TRBJ1-5, is EADIYQTPRYLVIGTGKKITLECSQTMGHDKMYWYQQDPGMELHLIHYSYGVNSTEKGDLSSESTVSRIRTEHFPLTLESARPSHTSQYLCASSGQGAVGNQPQHFGDGTRLSIL.

The chain recombines TRBV20-1 with TRBJ2-7, with 12 bases that match TRBD2. V trimming: 3 bases; J trimming: 3 bases; junction bases outside the gene matches: 9. The germline V gene encodes CDR1 DFQATT and CDR2 SNEGSKA (reference sequence). This CDR3 spans 16 amino acids. In DNA form, the CDR3 reads TGCAGTGCTAGGGCTAGCGGGAGGGCCACCTACTACGAGCAGTACTTC. Amino acid sequence: CSARASGRATYYEQYF.

This clonotype was counted at least ten times. The chain carries TRBV29-1 and TRBJ2-5; 7 bases are shared with TRBD1. The CDR3 runs 14 residues. CDR1 is SQVTM and CDR2 is ANQGSEA in the germline V gene. V lost 4 bases, J lost 3 bases, and 8 bases stayed unmatched. This CDR3 is CSVVPGQRKETQYF. The CDR3 DNA is TGCAGCGTTGTTCCGGGACAGCGAAAAGAGACCCAGTACTTC. The complete variable domain, with remaining parts taken from reference TRBV29-1 and TRBJ2-5, reads SAVISQKPSRDICQRGTSLTIQCQVDSQVTMMFWYRQQPGQSLTLIATANQGSEATYESGFVIDKFPISRPNLTFSTLTVSNMSPEDSSIYLCSVVPGQRKETQYFGPGTRLLVL.

This clonotype was detected many times. CDR3 sequence reads: CASSSWTSGANEQFF. CDR3 DNA: TGTGCCAGCAGCTCCTGGACTAGCGGGGCTAATGAGCAGTTCTTC. This sequence joins TRBV7-3 and TRBJ2-1, with 12 bases matching TRBD2. The CDR3 has 15 amino acids. V was pared by 4 bases and J by 7 bases, with 5 bases of the junction left unmatched. Germline V gene sequence: CDR1 SGHTA, CDR2 FQGTGA. Combining the CDR3 with reference TRBV7-3 and TRBJ2-1 gives the whole variable domain GAGVSQTPSNKVTEKGKYVELRCDPISGHTALYWYRQSLGQGPEFLIYFQGTGAADDSGLPNDRFFAVRPEGSVSTLKIQRTERGDSAVYLCASSSWTSGANEQFFGPGTRLTVL.

The V call is TRBV7-2, the J call TRBJ1-5, with D possibly matching TRBD1 (5 bases). The CDR3 has 13 amino acids. V was trimmed by 1 base and J by 9 bases, leaving 10 bases between them. Germline V CDR1 and CDR2: SGHTA, FQGNSA. CDR3 sequence: CASSLEGSRPQHF. DNA for the CDR3: TGTGCCAGCAGCTTAGAGGGGTCTCGGCCCCAGCATTTT.

The table lists this clonotype with a few counts. The chain has TRBV7-2 and TRBJ2-1; D is tentatively TRBD1 or TRBD2 (6 bases each). This CDR3 spans 14 amino acids. Germline V gene sequence: CDR1 SGHTA, CDR2 FQGNSA. Trimming removed 5 bases from V and 9 bases from J, with 17 bases in between. In nucleotides, the CDR3 is TGTGCCAGCAGCCGCCGGGACATCGGGAGTGAGCAGTTCTTC. Translating gives CASSRRDIGSEQFF.

The V call is TRBV27, the J call TRBJ1-1; D gene unclear. The CDR3 consists of 13 residues. Germline V gene sequence: CDR1 MNHEY, CDR2 SMNVEV (reference sequence). V was cut by 5 bases and J by 1 base, with 8 bases left in between. CDR3 bases: TGTGCCAGCAGTCCGGAGTGGAACACTGAAGCTTTCTTT. This translates into CASSPEWNTEAFF.